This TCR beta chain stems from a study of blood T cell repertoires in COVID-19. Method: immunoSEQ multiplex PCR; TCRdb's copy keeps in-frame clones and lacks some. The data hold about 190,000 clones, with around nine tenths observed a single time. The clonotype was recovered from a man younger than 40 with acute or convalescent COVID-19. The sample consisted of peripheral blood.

The DNA of the CDR3 is TGTGCCAGCAGTTTAGGGCGGGGGAGGCAGCCCCAGCATTTT. The encoded protein is CASSLGRGRQPQHF. The chain has TRBV28 and TRBJ1-5, with a tentative D call TRBD1 (5 bases). This CDR3 contains 14 residues. Per germline, CDR1 MDHEN and CDR2 SYDVKM. V lost 2 bases and J lost 7, with 12 bases in between.